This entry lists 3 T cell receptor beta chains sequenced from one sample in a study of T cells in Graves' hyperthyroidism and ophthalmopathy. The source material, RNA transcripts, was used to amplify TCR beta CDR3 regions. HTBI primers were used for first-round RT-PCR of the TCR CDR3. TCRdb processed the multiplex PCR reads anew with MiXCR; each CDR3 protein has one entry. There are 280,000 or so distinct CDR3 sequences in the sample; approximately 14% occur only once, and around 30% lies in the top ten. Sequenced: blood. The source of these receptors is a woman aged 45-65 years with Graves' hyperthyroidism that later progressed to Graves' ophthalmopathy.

The CDR3 reads CASSFVLETQYF. The CDR3 DNA reads as TGTGCCAGCAGCTTTGTTCTGGAGACCCAGTACTTC. The genes are TRBV7-6 and TRBJ2-5; D not resolved. Per germline, CDR1 SGHVS and CDR2 FNYEAQ. The CDR3 loop spans 12 amino acids. The V end lost 3 bases, the J end lost 5 bases, and 7 bases lay between the germline ends.

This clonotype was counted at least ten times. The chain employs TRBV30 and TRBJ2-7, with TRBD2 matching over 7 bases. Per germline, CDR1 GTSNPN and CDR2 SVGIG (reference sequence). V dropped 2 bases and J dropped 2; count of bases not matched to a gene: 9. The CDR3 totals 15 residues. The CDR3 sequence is CAWSWPGGTPYEQYF. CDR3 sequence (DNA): TGTGCCTGGAGTTGGCCGGGAGGTACCCCCTACGAGCAGTACTTC.

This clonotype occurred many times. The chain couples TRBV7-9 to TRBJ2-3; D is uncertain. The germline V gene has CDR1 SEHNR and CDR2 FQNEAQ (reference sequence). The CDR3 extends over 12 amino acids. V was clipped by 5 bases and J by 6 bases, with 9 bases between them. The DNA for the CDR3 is TGTGCCAGCAGCCCGGCAGAGGATACGCAGTATTTT. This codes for CASSPAEDTQYF.